The rows below give T cell receptor beta chains drawn from one sample of a study of T cells after somatic rescue of genetic block. The table came from immunoSEQ multiplex PCR; TCRdb's copy has only in-frame clones and leaves some out. The sample lists approximately 78,000 clones; approximately 91% were seen once. Specimen: peripheral blood mononuclear cells (PBMCs). The origin of the receptors is a man younger than 40. Each CDR3 is given with its conserved first and last residue. D genes are given only for firm matches. Size is omitted from some rows. Given values are once, few, many or a class for expanded clones.

TRBV27	TRBJ1-2	NA	TRBD1	TGTGCCAGCAGTTTATACCCGGGACAGAGTTATGGCTACACCTTC	CASSLYPGQSYGYTF
TRBV7-9	TRBJ1-1	NA	NA	TGTGCCAGCAGCCCCCAGGCAGCGCGTTTCGAAGCTTTCTTT	CASSPQAARFEAFF
TRBV19	TRBJ2-3	few	NA	TGTGCCAGTAGTGTGCGGGGGCCAGATACGCAGTATTTT	CASSVRGPDTQYF
TRBV7-9	TRBJ2-2	NA	TRBD1	TGTGCCAGCAGCTTAACAGGGGTCGGGGAGCTGTTTTTT	CASSLTGVGELFF
TRBV7-6	TRBJ2-2	NA	TRBD2	TGTGCCAGCAGCTTTAGCGGGTACACCGGGGAGCTGTTTTTT	CASSFSGYTGELFF
TRBV15	TRBJ2-2	NA	TRBD1	TGTGCCACCAGCAGAGATCGGAGGACAGGGGACACCGGGGAGCTGTTTTTT	CATSRDRRTGDTGELFF
TRBV27	TRBJ2-3	NA	NA	TGTGCCAGCAGTTCCGGGGATAGCACAGATACGCAGTATTTT	CASSSGDSTDTQYF
TRBV28	TRBJ2-1	NA	NA	TGTGCCAGCAGTTTGGGAGGAACCTACAATGAGCAGTTCTTC	CASSLGGTYNEQFF
TRBV27	TRBJ2-1	NA	TRBD1	TGTGCCAGCAGTGGACAGGGCGATGAGCAGTTCTTC	CASSGQGDEQFF
TRBV15	TRBJ2-1	NA	NA	TGTGCCACCAGCAGAGAGATAGTCGGCAATGAGCAGTTCTTC	CATSREIVGNEQFF
TRBV6-4	TRBJ1-1	NA	NA	TGTGCCAGCAGTGAGGGAGGGTCAGGGAACACTGAAGCTTTCTTT	CASSEGGSGNTEAFF
TRBV7-6	TRBJ1-1	NA	NA	TGTGCCAGCAGCTTAGAACAGGGAAGAAACACTGAAGCTTTCTTT	CASSLEQGRNTEAFF
TRBV28	TRBJ1-3	NA	NA	TGTGCCAGCAGTTTAGGGGCGGGCTCTGGAAACACCATATATTTT	CASSLGAGSGNTIYF
TRBV27	TRBJ2-1	NA	TRBD2	TGTGCCAGCAGTCCAGACCGACTAGCGGGAGGGAAAGAGCAGTTCTTC	CASSPDRLAGGKEQFF
TRBV11-2	TRBJ2-2	NA	NA	TGTGCCAGCAGCTTAGGGGGCACCAACACCGGGGAGCTGTTTTTT	CASSLGGTNTGELFF
TRBV4-1	TRBJ2-2	NA	TRBD2	TGCGCCAGCAGCCGCGGGCCGACTAGCGGGAGGGGAACCGGGGAGCTGTTTTTT	CASSRGPTSGRGTGELFF
TRBV11-2	TRBJ2-7	NA	TRBD2	TGTGCCACCCGCCGGGACTACCTCTACGAGCAGTACTTC	CATRRDYLYEQYF
TRBV28	TRBJ1-5	few	NA	TGTGCCAGCAGTTTTTGGCAGGGAAAGCAGCCCCAGCATTTT	CASSFWQGKQPQHF
TRBV11-2	TRBJ2-7	once	NA	TGTGCCAGCAGCTCCCCGATACTAGCAGGCTGGTACGAGCAGTACTTC	CASSSPILAGWYEQYF
TRBV10-3	TRBJ2-7	few	NA	TGTGCCATTGGTTCCTACGAGCAGTACTTC	CAIGSYEQYF
TRBV6-1	TRBJ1-5	NA	TRBD1	TGTGCCACCGCGCTACAGGGACAGGGTAATCAGCCCCAGCATTTT	CATALQGQGNQPQHF
TRBV7-8	TRBJ2-3	NA	TRBD2	TGTGCCAGCAGCTTAGGGAGACTAGCGGGGACAGATACGCAGTATTTT	CASSLGRLAGTDTQYF
TRBV9	TRBJ2-3	NA	TRBD2	TGTGCCAGCAGCGCTCTACTAGCGGGAGGCACAGATACGCAGTATTTT	CASSALLAGGTDTQYF
TRBV7-2	TRBJ2-1	NA	NA	TGTGCCAGCAGCGGCCAGCGCTACAATGAGCAGTTCTTC	CASSGQRYNEQFF
TRBV19	TRBJ1-1	NA	NA	TGTGCCAGTAGTATTGGGAACACTGAAGCTTTCTTT	CASSIGNTEAFF
TRBV7-2	TRBJ2-1	NA	TRBD2	TGTGCCAGCAGCTCCCGCGGGAGGGCGAATGAGCAGTTCTTC	CASSSRGRANEQFF
TRBV21-1	TRBJ2-2	NA	NA	TGTGCCAGCAGCAAAGCTCACAGCGGGTGGGCCGGGGAGCTGTTTTTT	CASSKAHSGWAGELFF
TRBV9	TRBJ1-6	few	TRBD1	TGTGCCAGCAGCCCGCAGGGACAGCCCGCGAATAATTCACCCCTCCACTTT	CASSPQGQPANNSPLHF
TRBV6-6	TRBJ2-3	few	NA	TGTGCCAGCAGTCCCACAGGGAGAAGCACAGATACGCAGTATTTT	CASSPTGRSTDTQYF
TRBV5-1	TRBJ2-7	NA	NA	TGCGCCAGCAGCTTGAGAGGCAGGGGCCTACTCCTCTCCTACGAGCAGTACTTC	CASSLRGRGLLLSYEQYF
TRBV5-1	TRBJ2-7	once	NA	TGCGCCTCCACCGGGGAATACGAGCAGTACTTC	CASTGEYEQYF
TRBV6-1	TRBJ2-3	NA	NA	TGTGCCAGCAGTGAATTATCGCGGCAGCCTTCAGATACGCAGTATTTT	CASSELSRQPSDTQYF
TRBV9	TRBJ2-3	NA	TRBD1	TGTGCCAGCAGCGTAGAAGGGGGCACAGGGACACGCACAGATACGCAGTATTTT	CASSVEGGTGTRTDTQYF
TRBV4-2	TRBJ2-7	once	TRBD2	TGTGCCAGCAGCCAAGGCGGGAGTTCGTCCTACGAGCAGTACTTC	CASSQGGSSSYEQYF
TRBV30	TRBJ1-2	NA	NA	TGTGCCTGGAGTGTCGGAGCAGGGACCTATGGCTACACCTTC	CAWSVGAGTYGYTF
TRBV19	TRBJ2-7	NA	NA	TGTGCCAGTAGCCTCCCCTCGCCAACCGCCGAGCAGTACTTC	CASSLPSPTAEQYF
TRBV6-5	TRBJ2-1	NA	TRBD1	TGTGCCAGCAGTCAGGACAGGGGGCCCAATGAGCAGTTCTTC	CASSQDRGPNEQFF
TRBV6-5	TRBJ1-1	once	NA	TGTGCCAGCAGTTACTCGACTAGTGGGACACTCACTGAAGCTTTCTTT	CASSYSTSGTLTEAFF
TRBV5-8	TRBJ2-7	NA	NA	TGTGCCAGCAGCTTGGATACGGGCGACGAGCAGTACTTC	CASSLDTGDEQYF
TRBV30	TRBJ1-1	NA	NA	TGTGCCTGGAGTCCTACAACGAACACTGAAGCTTTCTTT	CAWSPTTNTEAFF
TRBV28	TRBJ2-3	NA	NA	TGTGCCAGCAGTTTATCCCTTAGGTCAGATACGCAGTATTTT	CASSLSLRSDTQYF
TRBV15	TRBJ1-2	NA	NA	TGTGCCACCAGCAGAGACCGGGGCTGGTATGGCTACACCTTC	CATSRDRGWYGYTF
TRBV10-1	TRBJ2-7	NA	NA	TGCGCCAGCAGTCGGGATTCGTACGAGCAGTACTTC	CASSRDSYEQYF
TRBV2	TRBJ2-1	NA	TRBD2	TGTGCCAGCAGCCGAGCGGGGGGGCTCTCCAATGAGCAGTTCTTC	CASSRAGGLSNEQFF
TRBV9	TRBJ2-3	NA	NA	TGTGCCAGCAGCGCAGGACTTTCGACGGGCACAGATACGCAGTATTTT	CASSAGLSTGTDTQYF
TRBV4-3	TRBJ2-3	few	TRBD1	TGCGCCAGCAGCCAAGATAGGTGGGACAGGGTCGGGGAGAGAGGCACAGATACGCAGTATTTT	CASSQDRWDRVGERGTDTQYF
TRBV11-3	TRBJ1-2	NA	TRBD1	TGTGCCAGCAGCTTAGTTGGGAGGGGGCCCTCCTATGGCTACACCTTC	CASSLVGRGPSYGYTF
TRBV5-1	TRBJ1-1	NA	NA	TGCGCCAGCAGCCCCGGAAAGAACACTGAAGCTTTCTTT	CASSPGKNTEAFF
TRBV5-1	TRBJ2-7	NA	TRBD1	TGCGCCAGCAGCTTGGGCGGGACAGGGGGTCACGAGCAGTACTTC	CASSLGGTGGHEQYF
TRBV18	TRBJ2-2	NA	NA	TGTGCCAGCTCACCAAACCGGATCGGGGAGCTGTTTTTT	CASSPNRIGELFF